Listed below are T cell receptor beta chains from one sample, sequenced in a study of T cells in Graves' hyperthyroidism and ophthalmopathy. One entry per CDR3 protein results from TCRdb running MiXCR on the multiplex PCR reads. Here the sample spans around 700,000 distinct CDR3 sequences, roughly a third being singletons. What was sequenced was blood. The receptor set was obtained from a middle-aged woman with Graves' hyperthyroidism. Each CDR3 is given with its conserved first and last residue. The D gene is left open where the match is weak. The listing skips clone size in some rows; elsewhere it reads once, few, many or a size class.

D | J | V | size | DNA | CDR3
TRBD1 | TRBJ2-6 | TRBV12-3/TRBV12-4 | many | TGTGCCAGCAGTTCGGACAGGCTCTCTGGGGCCAACGTCCTGACTTTC | CASSSDRLSGANVLTF
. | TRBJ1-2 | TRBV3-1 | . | TGTGCCAGCAGCAGTAGACCCGCTAACTATGGCTACACCTTC | CASSSRPANYGYTF
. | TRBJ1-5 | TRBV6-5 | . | TGTGCCAGCAGTGAACATCTTCTCGGCAATCAGCCCCAGCATTTT | CASSEHLLGNQPQHF
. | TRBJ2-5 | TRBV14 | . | TGTGCCAGCAGCCAAGATAATAGGCAGGGAAGTTTGAAGACCCAGTACTTC | CASSQDNRQGSLKTQYF
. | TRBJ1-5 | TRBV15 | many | TGTGCCACCAGTCCCCGGGGGGTACTTAGCAATCAGCCCCAGCATTTT | CATSPRGVLSNQPQHF
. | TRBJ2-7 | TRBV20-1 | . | TGCAGTGCTACCCAGAACCACCATCCCGAGCAGTACTTC | CSATQNHHPEQYF
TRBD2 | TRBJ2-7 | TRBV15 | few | TGTGCCACCAGCACACTAGCGGGAGGAATCGAGCAGTACTTC | CATSTLAGGIEQYF
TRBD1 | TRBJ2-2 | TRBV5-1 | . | TGCGCCAGCAGCCAAGACGACAGGGCCGGGGAGCTGTTTTTT | CASSQDDRAGELFF
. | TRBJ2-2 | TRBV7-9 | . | TGTGCCAGCAGCGGACAGCTAGACGGGGAGCTGTTTTTT | CASSGQLDGELFF
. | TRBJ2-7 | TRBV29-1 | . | TGCAGCATCGGAAAGGACAGCTACGAGCAGTACTTC | CSIGKDSYEQYF
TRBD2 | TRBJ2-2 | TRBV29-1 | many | TGCAGCGTCCTATCATCGGGACTAGAAAGTACCGGGGAGCTGTTTTTT | CSVLSSGLESTGELFF